This entry concerns a single T cell receptor (beta chain). At the DNA level, this CDR3 is encoded by other sequences in the same sample as well. This sample is part of a study of blood T cell repertoires in COVID-19. Study information: Sources were T cells, B-cell-depleted T cells, or PBMCs; the material itself was cDNA or gDNA.

The repertoire was sequenced with immunoSEQ multiplex PCR; TCRdb's copy has only in-frame clones and lacks some. The data show 65,000 to 75,000 clones, around 86% seen once. This clonotype was sampled from an elderly woman with active or convalescent COVID-19. Sample: peripheral blood.

The CDR3 is CSARSSYEQYF. CDR3 nucleotides: TGCAGTGCCCGTAGCTCCTACGAGCAGTACTTC. The rearrangement links TRBV20-1 to TRBJ2-7, with unresolved D. The CDR3 covers 11 residues. CDR1 is DFQATT, CDR2 SNEGSKA, per germline (reference sequence). V gave up 6 bases and J gave up 0 bases, with 6 bases separating them.